This T cell receptor (beta chain) was found in a study of cytomegalovirus exposure and HLA in healthy donors. The study, taken as a whole, reports: Investigators reported approximately 170 TCR beta chains as tied to cytomegalovirus. For cytomegalovirus status, the classifier reportedly gave diagnoses with high specificity and sensitivity.

Libraries were prepared by immunoSEQ multiplex PCR; TCRdb keeps only in-frame clonotypes and omits some of them. Among 150,000 to 160,000 clones listed, 85% to 90% were seen once. Regarding this clone: The target antigen is unknown.

The CDR3 contains 14 residues. J was trimmed by 6 bases and V by 3 bases; bases with no gene match: 5. Looked up from germline, CDR1 is MRHNA and CDR2 is SNTAGT. The source of this sequence is a human donor in good health. The chain couples TRBV6-4 to TRBJ2-3; 8 nucleotides align to TRBD2. Sequenced sample: PBMCs. The CDR3 region has the DNA TGTGCCAGCAGTGATCTAGCGGGTCAGGATACGCAGTATTTT. This encodes CASSDLAGQDTQYF.